This T cell receptor beta chain came from a study of vaccination effects on CD4 cells after COVID-19. A note on this clone: The antigen is undetermined.

Antigen-specific CD4+ T cells were first expanded with viral peptide pools by the ViraFEST assay and only then sequenced. CD4+ T cell isolation took place after 10 days of culture. Each vaccine recipient was nucleocapsid antibody negative and had no prior SARS-CoV-2 infection. For each well, roughly 2 million PBMC were cultured with about 10 IU/ml IL-2 and 8.5 to 10 ug/ml peptides. Some clones are missing from TCRdb's copy, which holds only in-frame ones; the method was immunoSEQ multiplex PCR. This sample yields approximately 54,000 clones, of which 75% to 90% are seen a single time; roughly 2.2% belongs to the top ten. The germline CDR1 and CDR2 sequences are SGHTA and FQGNSA. The V end was cut by 5 bases, the J end by 6 bases, with 17 bases between. This CDR3 has 15 residues.

The chain combines TRBV7-2 with TRBJ2-1, with TRBD2 as a possible D gene (6 bases). The sample consisted of CD4+ T cells from PBMCs cultured with HCoV-229E spike peptides, taken before COVID-19 vaccination. This sequence originates from a human donor who received a COVID-19 vaccine. This CDR3 reads CASSPQTLAFNEQFF. The CDR3, as DNA: TGTGCCAGCAGCCCCCAAACACTAGCTTTCAATGAGCAGTTCTTC.